This T cell receptor (beta chain) was identified during a study of cytomegalovirus exposure and HLA in healthy donors. Points from the study as a whole: A few chains linked to CMV were shown in vitro to be specific for CMV antigens. Later on, an analysis showed TCR association rates differing by HLA locus, with DRB1 the most and HLA-C the fewest.

As for this clone: The antigen remains unidentified.

In the PCR, 60 Vbeta and 13 Jbeta primers were used. Method: immunoSEQ multiplex PCR; TCRdb's copy keeps in-frame clones and lacks some. The top ten hold around 15% of the sample, which has approximately 150,000 clones, around 80% seen once. V lost 5 bases and J lost 4; bases outside the gene matches: 15. Looked up from germline, CDR1 is LNHDA and CDR2 is SQIVND (reference sequence). The CDR3 totals 18 residues. This cohort consisted of healthy bone marrow donors. This receptor was identified in a woman aged 40 to 50 in good health and CMV-seronegative. Specimen: PBMCs. The rearrangement joins TRBV19 to TRBJ2-3; 10 nucleotides match TRBD1. CDR3 in amino acids: CASSLTSLRQGAADTQYF. CDR3 DNA sequence: TGTGCCAGTAGTCTCACCTCCCTGAGACAGGGGGCCGCAGATACGCAGTATTTT. The full variable domain, rest sourced from reference TRBV19 and TRBJ2-3, is DGGITQSPKYLFRKEGQNVTLSCEQNLNHDAMYWYRQDPGQGLRLIYYSQIVNDFQKGDIAEGYSVSREKKESFPLTVTSAQKNPTAFYLCASSLTSLRQGAADTQYFGPGTRLTVL.